Reported below is one T cell receptor (beta chain). This receptor's antigen is unknown. The sample holds no much larger clone one base away, and base qualities are not on file. The data are from a study of yellow fever vaccine responses in identical twins (dated by TCRdb to the late 2010s). Some background on the complete study: The study precisely tracked vaccine-responding T cell clones in identical twins.

The full study reports these points: According to the authors, the vaccine-induced T cell response in identical twins seemed to be partly convergent and partly specific to each individual.

Clipping removes 1 base from V and 0 bases from J, with 0 as the unmatched junction base count. Including cysteine and phenylalanine, the CDR3 has 14 amino acids. This entry keeps only the CDR3 DNA: 42 bases, framed from base 1. The receptor library was made with RT-PCR. The sequencer listed for this sample is Illumina HiSeq 2500. The public reads were run again by TCRdb, first through fastp at Q25 and then through MiXCR, and only productive beta chains were kept. Here each entry gathers all rows of one CDR3 protein and keeps the most common genes and DNA. The sample table records roughly 20,000 distinct CDR3 sequences; roughly 75% of these occur just once. The top ten clonotypes cover around 2% of the sample.

The receptor was isolated from a woman under 30 who received the yellow fever vaccine. Donor details come from another sample of the same person, matched by shared clones. The sample consisted of T cells from blood (PBMCs), unsorted or a sorted subset (not recorded which), taken before or after yellow fever vaccination (not recorded which). The chain was built from TRBV12-3 or TRBV12-4 and TRBJ2-7; TRBD2 matches 7 bases in the middle. The base sequence is TGTGCCAGCAGTTTAGGCGGGAGCTCCTACGAGCAGTACTTC. Its product reads: CASSLGGSSYEQYF.